Described below is a single TCR beta chain sequence and its context. Its antigen remains unidentified. No much larger clone is present one base from it, and per-base qualities are unavailable. Library preparation employed the immunoSEQ multiplex PCR assay. For the multiplex PCR, a mixture combining 60 forward primers for TCR Vbeta segments and 13 reverse primers for TCR Jbeta segments was used. Amplification of the CDR3 region of rearranged TCR beta genes was performed with a multiplex PCR assay on genomic DNA. The Illumina HiSeq System was used to sequence the amplified TCR beta libraries as 87-base-pair reads. In the authors' own workflow: A later analysis tallied 75 million to 95 million unique TCR beta chains across the 700 or so repertoires, and about 10 million of those chains were shared by two or more donors. A nearest-neighbor algorithm error-corrected the raw reads and collapsed the reads into unique sequences, merging closely related sequences to remove PCR and sequencing errors. V, D and J gene segments were assigned by aligning CDR3 sequences to IMGT reference sequences. For a sequence to be retained, a match of at least six nucleotides to both a V gene segment and a J gene segment was required. A rearrangement counted as productive if the CDR3 had no stop codons and remained in frame with V and J, and every other rearrangement counted as non-productive. CDR3 was defined by IMGT convention, running from the second conserved V-encoded cysteine to the conserved J-encoded phenylalanine. The earlier analysis of a few hundred of the donors excluded sequences that lacked an unambiguous match to a single V gene segment. In an earlier analysis of around 590 of the donors, a V segment was called functional when productive rearrangements were above 56.7%, and segregating when the standard deviation between donors exceeded 5%. A statistical classification framework was built to diagnose cytomegalovirus status from the catalog of TCR beta chain sequences. In a later analysis, V and J genes were assigned by comparing TCR nucleotide sequences against IMGT/GENE-DB human TR gene sequences. A later analysis assigned CDR3 sequences and most-parsimonious VDJ recombination scenarios with the TCRdist pipeline. In a later analysis, each TCR beta chain was defined by its CDR3 amino acid sequence together with its V-gene family, and reads lacking a unique V-gene family were excluded. In a later analysis, around 650 highly shared, low-generation-probability nucleotide sequences were removed to address suspected cross-contamination and a sequencing artifact. In a later analysis, a clonal expansion index was calculated for each public chain from normalized within-repertoire ranks of inferred template counts. Generation probabilities in a later analysis came from a VDJ recombination model fitted to out-of-frame rearrangements, and those results were checked against IGoR. Hypergeometric tests were used in a later analysis to score TCR-TCR, TCR-HLA and TCR-CMV co-occurrence, with a repertoire-size bias correction applied to the TCR pairs. False discovery rates were estimated in a later analysis by permuting HLA or CMV assignments 20 times. In a later analysis, co-occurring TCRs were grouped using DBSCAN, and TCRdist sequence similarity was added for clustering within HLA-allele-positive subsets. Repertoires with fewer than 30,000 or more than 120,000 public chains, plus five repertoires with anomalous nucleotide sharing, were excluded from co-occurrence clustering. What TCRdb holds here is the immuneACCESS table cut down to in-frame rearrangements. Part of the clones is not present; checked against another copy, under half of the missing clones reflect an unresolved V gene, and the others are unexplained. The D gene and trimming were derived from the DNA, and the V and J assignments and clone size from that table. This sample holds around 200,000 clones; 77% were observed only once. Less than 3% of the sample comes from the top ten.

This sample was included in a study of cytomegalovirus exposure and HLA in healthy donors (dated by TCRdb to about 2017). With regard to the full study: An earlier analysis of approximately 600 of the donors reported more than 250 Gb of sequence data and 100 million to 140 million unique TCR beta sequences from roughly 200 million T cells. An early release that covered roughly 600 HLA-typed donors contained approximately 300 gigabases of sequencing data and some 87 million unique TCR sequences. Of the roughly 400 genotyped donors, around 81% fell in the genetic ancestry cluster associated with self-reported Caucasian donors. The study was designed to test whether signatures of past pathogen exposure could be identified by cataloging public T cell receptors. The study used immunosequencing to profile the T cell repertoires of 670 or so subjects and linked those repertoires to cytomegalovirus serostatus. Along with the 666-subject first cohort, a separate validation cohort of over a hundred different subjects was used. High-throughput TCR immunosequencing, statistical association of individual TCRs with disease status, and machine learning were combined to predict cytomegalovirus infection status. In a later analysis, previously published TCR beta repertoires from 670 or so donors were re-analyzed and high-resolution HLA genotyping was added so that TCR occurrence patterns could be studied. Rather than using new phenotypic data, the later analysis identified candidate immune exposures from TCR beta sequences and from how often those sequences occurred across donors. An earlier analysis of around 640 of the donors used high-throughput TCR beta sequencing to judge whether each TCR beta V gene segment behaved as functional or pseudogenic. Donor age, sex, ethnicity and CMV serostatus were collected together with the repertoire data. In a later genetic analysis, genome-wide SNP genotypes for about three fifths of the roughly 670 donors were used, and that subset was treated as a discovery cohort. All discovery cohort repertoires had been generated using a single sequencing platform. HLA typing included class I and class II loci at four-digit resolution. Typing coverage varied by locus: roughly 629-640 donors for A, B, C, DRB1 and DQB1; approximately 500 for DQA1; about 590 for DPA1; roughly 470 for DPB1. Because of strong linkage in the cohort, five DR-DQ haplotypes were treated as single units for association and clustering. Among several hundred genotyped donors of the cohort, an average of approximately 220,000 unique TCR beta nucleotide sequences was sequenced per donor, of which about 19% were non-productive. Points the paper makes about the study in general: A later genetic analysis associated a missense DCLRE1C variant with V-gene and J-gene trimming of TCR beta chains, and an independent cohort replicated the association. Linkage disequilibrium might explain the correlated functional status among segregating V segments, but an unknown experimental factor could not be excluded. Specific HLA alleles were associated with roughly 17,000 TCR beta sequences at a false discovery rate of 0.05 in a later analysis. When HLA alleles, especially DR and DQ, strongly co-occurred, attributing TCR associations to individual alleles was difficult. In a later analysis, TCR association rates were found to vary across HLA loci, with the most associated TCRs seen for DRB1 alleles and the fewest for HLA-C alleles. An earlier analysis of approximately 600 of the donors showed that most TCR beta V segments appeared in productive rearrangements either about 90% or about 30% of the time, which broadly matched IMGT annotations. The authors suggested that the approach could potentially be extended to other disease states and immunological phenotypes. The cohort was sequenced for TCR beta chains only, and without alpha or paired-chain data the features that could be detected were limited. In a later analysis, most CMV-associated TCR beta chains were found to appear HLA-restricted, with HLA associations seemingly driven largely by CMV exposure. In a later analysis, HLA-associated TCR beta chains showed more clonal expansion and lower generation probabilities than non-associated chains that were equally common. The classifier was reported to diagnose cytomegalovirus status with high specificity and sensitivity in both the original and validation cohorts. A further reported finding was that TCR beta sequences accurately predicted the HLA-A and HLA-B alleles for most subjects in the first cohort. Most TCR sequences were seen in very few donors, while some public TCRs were found in many individuals. For the cohort, immune exposure information was limited to CMV serostatus. Because HLA typing was missing for some donors at each locus, association tests included only the typed subset. A later genetic analysis reported fewer N-insertions in productive TCRs among donors in an Asian-associated ancestry cluster than the roughly 700-donor mean. In the study, roughly 160 TCR beta chains were listed as associated with cytomegalovirus. A cluster of highly shared sequence variants was judged likely to represent a technical artifact of the sequencing pipeline. The presence/absence analyses assumed that sequencing depth was roughly uniform across donors, and that assumption may not be true. Some IMGT-functional V segments, including TRBV6-2 and TRBV6-3, could not be distinguished by the 87-base-pair reads and were therefore excluded. A later analysis reported that several top co-occurrence clusters appeared linked to parvovirus B19, influenza, CMV and Epstein-Barr virus. A few of the identified cytomegalovirus-associated TCR beta chains were confirmed in vitro to be specific for cytomegalovirus antigens. Because counts were too low, roughly 18 rarely observed V segments, including chromosome 9 orphons, were left out of the earlier analysis of over 550 of the donors.

The cohort comprised 710 or so healthy bone marrow donors. At the time of sampling, every cohort member was nominally healthy, though immune exposures that went unrecorded were likely present. The donor tested CMV seropositive and was one of the 289 seropositive cohort members. A peripheral blood sample was provided by each donor, and peripheral blood mononuclear cells were used for TCR beta sequencing. Genomic DNA was extracted from the blood cell samples with the Qiagen DNeasy Blood Extraction Kit. Looking up the germline V gene yields CDR1 LGHNT and CDR2 FRNRAP. Deletion took 5 bases off V and 4 bases off J, with a span of 14 bases between the germline ends. The CDR3 has 14 amino acids, counting the end cysteine and phenylalanine. The retained sequence is limited to the CDR3, 42 bases, with the frame set at the first base.

Sequenced sample: PBMCs. Rearrangement joined TRBV12-5 to TRBJ1-1, with no D gene named confidently. This receptor was taken from a woman aged 55-75 years in good health and CMV-seropositive. In nucleotides, the sequence is TGTGCTAGTGGTAGCGGGCCACCGGGCACTGAAGCTTTCTTT. Translated, this is CASGSGPPGTEAFF.